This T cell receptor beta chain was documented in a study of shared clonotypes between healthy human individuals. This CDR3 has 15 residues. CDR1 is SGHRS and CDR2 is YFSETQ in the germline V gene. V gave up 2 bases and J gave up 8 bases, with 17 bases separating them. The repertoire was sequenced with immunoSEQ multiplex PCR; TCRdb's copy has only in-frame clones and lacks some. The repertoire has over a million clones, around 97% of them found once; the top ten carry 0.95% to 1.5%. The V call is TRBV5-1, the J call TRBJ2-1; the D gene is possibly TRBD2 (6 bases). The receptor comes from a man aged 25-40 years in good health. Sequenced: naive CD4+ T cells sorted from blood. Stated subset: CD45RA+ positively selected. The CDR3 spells CASSFSGRSGDEQFF. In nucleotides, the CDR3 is TGCGCCAGCAGCTTTTCTGGGCGTTCGGGAGATGAGCAGTTCTTC.